These 30 T cell receptor beta chains came from one sample sequenced in a study of T cells after posttransplantation cyclophosphamide. Assay: immunoSEQ multiplex PCR; the TCRdb copy retains only in-frame clones and omits some. This table has tens of thousands of clones, approximately 94% appearing once. Material for sequencing was PBMCs. The origin of the receptors is a woman aged 30 to 39 in good health and a related stem cell transplant donor.

The genes are TRBV19 and TRBJ2-3; 8 nucleotides line up with TRBD2. The CDR3 runs to 15 residues. Germline CDR1 LNHDA, CDR2 SQIVND (reference sequence). The V gene end was trimmed by 5 bases and the J gene end by 2 bases; junction bases not matched to a gene: 6. This CDR3 reads CASSSASGFTDTQYF. Here the CDR3 DNA reads TGTGCCAGTAGTTCGGCTAGCGGGTTCACAGATACGCAGTATTTT. The whole variable domain, remainder taken from reference TRBV19 and TRBJ2-3, is DGGITQSPKYLFRKEGQNVTLSCEQNLNHDAMYWYRQDPGQGLRLIYYSQIVNDFQKGDIAEGYSVSREKKESFPLTVTSAQKNPTAFYLCASSSASGFTDTQYFGPGTRLTVL.

The chain has TRBV7-2 and TRBJ2-7, with 8 bases matching TRBD1. The germline gives CDR1 SGHTA, CDR2 FQGNSA. The CDR3 is 15 amino acids. Germline trimming cut 3 bases from V and 3 bases from J; bases unmatched to any gene: 7. The DNA for the CDR3 is TGTGCCAGCAGCTTCTTAGGACAGGGTGACTACGAGCAGTACTTC. Its translation is CASSFLGQGDYEQYF.

The chain carries TRBV12-5 and TRBJ2-7; 7 bases are shared with TRBD1. CDR3 length equals 12 residues. Germline-derived CDR1 and CDR2 are LGHNT and FRNRAP. J gave up 3 bases and V 5 bases, and 1 base lay outside the gene matches. The CDR3 sequence: CASGRDSYEQYF. CDR3 nucleotides: TGTGCTAGTGGTCGGGACAGCTACGAGCAGTACTTC.

This sequence joins TRBV5-6 and TRBJ2-7, with a weak D call TRBD1 (7 bases). V shed 5 bases and J shed 6 bases, with 21 bases lying between them. Germline CDR1 and CDR2: SGHDT and YYEEEE. CDR3 length: 15 amino acids. In nucleotides, the CDR3 is TGTGCCAGCAGAGGCAACAGGGGAGGTGGCGGCGAGCAGTACTTC. Translated: CASRGNRGGGGEQYF. Complete variable domain (other parts from reference TRBV5-6 and TRBJ2-7): DAGVTQSPTHLIKTRGQQVTLRCSPKSGHDTVSWYQQALGQGPQFIFQYYEEEERQRGNFPDRFSGHQFPNYSSELNVNALLLGDSALYLCASRGNRGGGGEQYFGPGTRLTVT.

The gene calls are TRBV10-3 and TRBJ1-1, with TRBD1 matching 7 bases. Per the germline V gene, CDR1 is ENHRY and CDR2 is SYGVKD. The CDR3 runs 14 residues. Unmatched junction bases numbered 7, after V lost 6 bases and J lost 3 bases. The CDR3 is CAISEQGSDTEAFF. In nucleotides, the CDR3 is TGTGCCATCAGCGAACAGGGGTCGGACACTGAAGCTTTCTTT.

V is TRBV11-2 and J is TRBJ2-1; TRBD1 matches 10 bases. V lost 3 bases to trimming and J lost 6 bases; unmatched junction nucleotides: 5. CDR3 length equals 15 residues. Per germline, CDR1 SGHAT and CDR2 FQNNGV. This CDR3 reads CASSFGQGVSNEQFF. CDR3 sequence (DNA): TGTGCCAGCAGCTTCGGACAGGGGGTATCCAATGAGCAGTTCTTC.

This clone was found once. The gene calls are TRBV27 and TRBJ1-5; 10 bases are shared with TRBD1. The CDR3 loop spans 14 amino acids. Germline trimming cut 5 bases from V and 6 bases from J; bases unmatched to any gene: 4. The germline V gene has CDR1 MNHEY and CDR2 SMNVEV (reference sequence). The CDR3 coding sequence is TGTGCCAGCAGTCGACAGGGGGCGCGTCAGCCCCAGCATTTT. It encodes CASSRQGARQPQHF.

This chain links TRBV19 with TRBJ2-5; TRBD1 matches at 7 bases. J was trimmed by 5 bases and V by 1 base; bases with no gene match: 4. Germline loops: CDR1 LNHDA, CDR2 SQIVND (reference sequence). There are 14 residues in the CDR3. CDR3 nucleotides: TGTGCCAGTAGTATAGGTACAGGGGTGGAGACCCAGTACTTC. The encoded protein is CASSIGTGVETQYF. The full variable domain, rest sourced from reference TRBV19 and TRBJ2-5, is DGGITQSPKYLFRKEGQNVTLSCEQNLNHDAMYWYRQDPGQGLRLIYYSQIVNDFQKGDIAEGYSVSREKKESFPLTVTSAQKNPTAFYLCASSIGTGVETQYFGPGTRLLVL.

This chain uses TRBV4-1 with TRBJ2-5; possibly TRBD2 for D (5 bases). The V gene lost 1 base and the J gene lost 2 bases, with 8 bases spanning the gap. Per the germline V gene, CDR1 is MGHRA and CDR2 is YSYEKL. This CDR3 spans 14 amino acids. CDR3 loop: CASSQGAVQETQYF. The CDR3 DNA sequence: TGCGCCAGCAGCCAAGGAGCGGTTCAAGAGACCCAGTACTTC.

The chain employs TRBV27 and TRBJ1-4, with a tentative D call TRBD1 (5 bases). This CDR3 comprises 14 residues. The germline V gene has CDR1 MNHEY and CDR2 SMNVEV (reference sequence). V lost 10 bases and J lost 0, with 12 bases in between. The CDR3 nucleotides read TGTGCCACCAGGGCCCTGGCAACTAATGAAAAACTGTTTTTT. Amino acids: CATRALATNEKLFF.

V is TRBV29-1 and J is TRBJ1-3; D possibly corresponds to TRBD1 (6 bases). The CDR3 is made up of 14 amino acids. Trimming stripped 7 bases from V and 0 bases from J, with 13 bases between. Germline V gene sequence: CDR1 SQVTM, CDR2 ANQGSEA. CDR3 sequence (DNA): TGCAGCGCTAAGCTGGACAGCTCTGGAAACACCATATATTTT. Protein: CSAKLDSSGNTIYF.

This sequence joins TRBV11-2 and TRBJ2-1, with a weak D call TRBD1 (6 bases). The CDR3 length is 15 residues. V lost 5 bases to trimming and J lost 3 bases, with 14 bases between them. CDR1 is SGHAT and CDR2 is FQNNGV in the germline V gene. CDR3 in amino acids: CASSPDSGHYNEQFF. As DNA, the CDR3 is TGTGCCAGCAGCCCGGACAGTGGGCACTACAATGAGCAGTTCTTC.

This clone was seen just once. The rearrangement uses TRBV19 and TRBJ2-2; TRBD1 aligns across 7 bases. The length of the CDR3 is 15 residues. The V gene's germline CDR1 is LNHDA and CDR2 SQIVND (reference sequence). V was clipped by 7 bases and J by 0 bases; unmatched bases: 5. CDR3 protein: CASKRDRANTGELFF. The CDR3 DNA follows: TGTGCCAGTAAGCGAGACAGGGCGAACACCGGGGAGCTGTTTTTT.

The J gene is TRBJ2-7, the V gene TRBV7-2, with TRBD1 matching over 9 bases. There are 18 residues in the CDR3. The germline gives CDR1 SGHTA, CDR2 FQGNSA. The ends lost 2 bases at V and 0 bases at J; junction bases unmatched: 11. CDR3 in amino acids: CASSLKAGTGILSYEQYF. For the CDR3, the DNA is TGTGCCAGCAGCTTAAAGGCCGGGACAGGGATCCTCTCCTACGAGCAGTACTTC. The full variable domain, its missing parts supplied by reference TRBV7-2 and TRBJ2-7, is GAGVSQSPSNKVTEKGKDVELRCDPISGHTALYWYRQSLGQGLEFLIYFQGNSAPDKSGLPSDRFSAERTGGSVSTLTIQRTQQEDSAVYLCASSLKAGTGILSYEQYFGPGTRLTVT.

The rearrangement uses TRBV29-1 and TRBJ2-4; 8 bases agree with TRBD2. This CDR3 is 15 amino acids long. Losses at the gene ends were 7 bases for V and 0 bases for J; bases not matched to a gene: 8. Per the germline V gene, CDR1 is SQVTM and CDR2 is ANQGSEA. The DNA of the CDR3 is TGCAGCGAGGCACTAGCGGTGGGAGCCAAAAACATTCAGTACTTC. Amino acids: CSEALAVGAKNIQYF.

The J gene is TRBJ1-1, the V gene TRBV6-1; 8 bases match TRBD1. CDR1 is MNHNS, CDR2 SASEGT, per germline. The CDR3 is 14 amino acids. Trimming at V came to 7 bases and at J to 2 bases, leaving 6 bases not matched to a gene. The CDR3, as DNA: TGTGCCAGCACCTATGACAGGGGAAACACTGAAGCTTTCTTT. It codes for CASTYDRGNTEAFF.

The chain couples TRBV19 to TRBJ2-3; 7 bases are a match to TRBD2. The CDR3 has 15 residues. V lost 4 bases, J lost 2 bases, and 6 bases stayed unmatched. Per the germline V gene, CDR1 is LNHDA and CDR2 is SQIVND (reference sequence). The chain's CDR3 is CASSRLAPITDTQYF. In nucleotides, the CDR3 is TGTGCCAGTAGTAGACTAGCTCCAATCACAGATACGCAGTATTTT. Full variable domain (rest looked up from reference TRBV19 and TRBJ2-3): DGGITQSPKYLFRKEGQNVTLSCEQNLNHDAMYWYRQDPGQGLRLIYYSQIVNDFQKGDIAEGYSVSREKKESFPLTVTSAQKNPTAFYLCASSRLAPITDTQYFGPGTRLTVL.

With respect to this clone: Compared with germline, one end of the junction differs, possibly owing to a read error. V usage is TRBV19 and J usage is TRBJ1-5; D is possibly TRBD1 (6 bases). Germline CDR1 and CDR2: LNHDA and SQIVND (reference sequence). The CDR3 sequence is 16 residues long. The CDR3, as DNA: TGTGCCAGTAGTATAAACAGGGCTAGGGTCAATCAGCCCAAGCATTTT. Amino acids: CASSINRARVNQPKHF.

This clone was picked up one time. This chain links TRBV27 with TRBJ2-1; maybe TRBD1 (5 bases). Germline V CDR1 and CDR2: MNHEY, SMNVEV (reference sequence). The CDR3 spans 14 residues. V gave up 2 bases and J gave up 4 bases, with 9 bases separating them. The CDR3 region is CASSLARQYNEQFF. The CDR3 DNA sequence: TGTGCCAGCAGTTTAGCCCGACAGTACAATGAGCAGTTCTTC.

This chain links TRBV11-2 with TRBJ2-3; 7 bases match TRBD1. From germline, CDR1 is SGHAT and CDR2 FQNNGV. The CDR3 has 14 amino acids. V trimming: 3 bases; J trimming: 1 base; junction bases outside the gene matches: 1. As DNA, the CDR3 is TGTGCCAGCAGCTTCACAGGGGGCACAGATACGCAGTATTTT. This codes for CASSFTGGTDTQYF.

V gene TRBV5-1 combines with J gene TRBJ2-3; 7 nucleotides line up with TRBD2. Trimming at V came to 4 bases and at J to 2 bases, leaving 7 bases not matched to a gene. Per the germline V gene, CDR1 is SGHRS and CDR2 is YFSETQ. The CDR3 runs to 15 residues. For the CDR3, the DNA is TGCGCCAGCAGCACCAGCGGGGAATACACAGATACGCAGTATTTT. This sequence encodes CASSTSGEYTDTQYF.

The J gene is TRBJ1-6, the V gene TRBV19; no reliable D call. Deletions cut 7 bases from V and 0 bases from J, with 10 bases between. CDR3 length: 15 residues. Germline V gene data show CDR1 as LNHDA and CDR2 as SQIVND (reference sequence). CDR3 DNA sequence: TGTGCCAGTAAGGCGGCGAGCTCCTATAATTCACCCCTCCACTTT. This codes for CASKAASSYNSPLHF.

The V gene is TRBV6-4, the J gene TRBJ2-1, with TRBD2 matching over 15 bases. This CDR3 has 17 amino acids. The trim removed 2 bases at V and 8 bases at J, leaving 7 bases unmatched. Per the germline V gene, CDR1 is MRHNA and CDR2 is SNTAGT. CDR3 DNA sequence: TGTGCCAGCAGTGACCATGGGACTAGCGGGGGGATCGATGAGCAGTTCTTC. Protein: CASSDHGTSGGIDEQFF.

This chain uses TRBV9 with TRBJ1-3; no reliable D call. Trimming stripped 0 bases from V and 0 bases from J, with 4 bases between. The CDR3 spans 14 residues. Per germline, CDR1 SGDLS and CDR2 YYNGEE. The CDR3 loop is CASSVAGSGNTIYF. The DNA of the CDR3 is TGTGCCAGCAGCGTAGCAGGCTCTGGAAACACCATATATTTT.

Points on this clone: Other DNA sequences from this sample encode an identical CDR3 as well. V is TRBV20-1 and J is TRBJ1-1; TRBD1 is a possible D gene (6 bases). The ends were cut back, 2 bases at V and 8 bases at J, with 6 bases in the middle. The germline CDR1 and CDR2 sequences are DFQATT and SNEGSKA (reference sequence). There are 10 residues in the CDR3. The CDR3 bases are TGCAGTGCTAGAACAGGGGAAGCTTTCTTT. This encodes CSARTGEAFF.

V is TRBV2 and J is TRBJ2-3; D remains unclear. Germline CDR1 and CDR2: SNHLY and FYNNEI. The germline V and J ends were trimmed by 6 bases and 7 bases, with 11 bases remaining between them. The CDR3 covers 12 residues. CDR3 DNA sequence: TGTGCCAGCAGCGCGGTTGTTTATACGCAGTATTTT. Protein product: CASSAVVYTQYF.

V and J are TRBV11-2 and TRBJ1-6; D possibly corresponds to TRBD1 (6 bases). V was pared by 2 bases and J by 7 bases, with 12 bases between. CDR3 length equals 15 residues. Germline CDR1 is SGHAT and CDR2 is FQNNGV. For the CDR3, the DNA is TGTGCCAGCAGCTTATATGGACAGACGAATTCACCCCTCCACTTT. Translating gives CASSLYGQTNSPLHF. Supplemented by reference TRBV11-2 and TRBJ1-6, the full variable domain reads EAGVAQSPRYKIIEKRQSVAFWCNPISGHATLYWYQQILGQGPKLLIQFQNNGVVDDSQLPKDRFSAERLKGVDSTLKIQPAKLEDSAVYLCASSLYGQTNSPLHFGNGTRLTVT.

The sample holds a few counts of this clone. The J gene is TRBJ1-6, the V gene TRBV6-6; 7 positions agree with TRBD1. The CDR3 runs to 14 residues. Germline loops: CDR1 MNHNY, CDR2 SVGAGI (reference sequence). V gave up 2 bases and J gave up 10 bases; unmatched junction bases: 5. As DNA, the CDR3 is TGTGCCAGCAGTTACGACAGGGAATCCTCACCCCTCCACTTT. Encoded protein: CASSYDRESSPLHF.

The chain has TRBV4-1 and TRBJ2-7, with D perhaps matching TRBD2 (5 bases). The CDR3 has 11 amino acids. Germline lookup yields CDR1 MGHRA and CDR2 YSYEKL. Trimming stripped 7 bases from V and 9 bases from J, with 13 bases between. As DNA, the CDR3 is TGCGCCAGCATCGGGGAATCCCGGCAGTACTTC. Translated: CASIGESRQYF.

This sequence joins TRBV5-1 and TRBJ1-2, with 8 positions matching TRBD1. V shed 1 base, J shed 4 bases, and the junction held 6 bases outside the gene matches. The CDR3 contains 15 residues. The germline gives CDR1 SGHRS, CDR2 YFSETQ. Here the CDR3 DNA reads TGCGCCAGCAGCTTGTCAGGGGGCGAGACCTATGGCTACACCTTC. Translation: CASSLSGGETYGYTF.